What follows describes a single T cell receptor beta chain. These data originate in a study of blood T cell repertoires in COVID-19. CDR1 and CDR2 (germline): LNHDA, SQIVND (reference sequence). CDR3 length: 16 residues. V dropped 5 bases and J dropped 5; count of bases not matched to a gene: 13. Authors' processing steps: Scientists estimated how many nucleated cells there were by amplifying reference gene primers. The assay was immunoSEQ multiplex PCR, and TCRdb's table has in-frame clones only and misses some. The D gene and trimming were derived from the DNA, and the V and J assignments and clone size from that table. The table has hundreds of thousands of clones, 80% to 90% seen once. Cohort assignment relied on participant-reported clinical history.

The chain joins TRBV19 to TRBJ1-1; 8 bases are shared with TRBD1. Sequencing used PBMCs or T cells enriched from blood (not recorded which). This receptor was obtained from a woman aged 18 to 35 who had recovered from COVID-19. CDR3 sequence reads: CASSAWRTGLRTEAFF. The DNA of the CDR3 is TGTGCCAGTAGTGCGTGGAGGACAGGGCTGAGAACTGAAGCTTTCTTT.